This T cell receptor beta chain came from a study of blood T cell repertoires in COVID-19. About the research overall: From the United States, Italy and Spain came samples of acute and convalescent COVID-19.

Germline CDR1 reads MGHDK; CDR2 reads SYGVNS. CDR3 length: 14 residues. V dropped 0 bases and J dropped 7 bases, with 12 bases sitting between them. This clone was recorded once. Data came from immunoSEQ multiplex PCR; TCRdb stores just in-frame clones and leaves some out. Of about 270,000 clones listed, 91% are singletons. The specimen sequenced was peripheral blood. The chain employs TRBV25-1 and TRBJ1-1; a possible D gene is TRBD1 (6 bases). This receptor was identified in a person aged 18 to 35 with COVID-19, enrolled during active disease. The DNA of the CDR3 is TGTGCCAGCAGTGAATACGGGGGGCGCGGTGAAGCTTTCTTT. As protein: CASSEYGGRGEAFF. The whole variable domain, filled in from reference TRBV25-1 and TRBJ1-1, reads EADIYQTPRYLVIGTGKKITLECSQTMGHDKMYWYQQDPGMELHLIHYSYGVNSTEKGDLSSESTVSRIRTEHFPLTLESARPSHTSQYLCASSEYGGRGEAFFGQGTRLTVV.